The T cell receptor beta chain described here comes from a study of T cell responses to AZD1222 COVID-19 vaccine. Whole-study context: Researchers grouped second doses given at about 4 or about 12 weeks into one pool.

Study-wide results and caveats: The donor group comprised mostly white British people and more females; the analysis possibly underestimated clonal diversity.

Regarding this clone: The antigen is undetermined.

Germline assignment: CDR1 MNHEY and CDR2 SMNVEV (reference sequence). This CDR3 spans 14 amino acids. V lost 6 bases and J lost 3, with 14 bases in between. Profiling relied on immunoSEQ multiplex PCR, and the TCRdb table lists in-frame clones only, not all of them. The sample carries some 130,000 clones, roughly 89% recorded once. The clonotype was recovered from an adult in good health. The material was peripheral blood, obtained on day 0 of AZD1222 vaccination. The J gene is TRBJ1-2, the V gene TRBV27; D possibly corresponds to TRBD1 (5 bases). The CDR3 DNA reads as TGTGCCAGCAGACCAGGGACCTTATACTATGGCTACACCTTC. Translation gives CASRPGTLYYGYTF.